This T cell receptor beta chain was sequenced during a study of T cells in Graves' hyperthyroidism and ophthalmopathy. This clonotype has just a few counts. TCR beta CDR3 regions were amplified from RNA transcripts. Carried out on the TCR CDR3, a first-round RT-PCR used the HTBI primer set. Via MiXCR, TCRdb re-called the multiplex PCR reads, giving one row per CDR3 protein. Seen here are 800,000 or so distinct CDR3 sequences, roughly 40% observed once, and the top ten hold around 9.3%. The CDR3 contains 13 residues. The germline CDR1 and CDR2 sequences are ENHRY and SYGVKD. Trimming took 9 bases from V and 6 from J; bases not matched to a gene: 10.

Sequenced: blood. The chain links TRBV10-3 to TRBJ1-2; TRBD1 matches 7 bases. This TCR derives from a man between 18 and 29 years old with Graves' hyperthyroidism. CDR3 residues: CAIGTDRSHGYTF. In DNA form, the CDR3 reads TGTGCCATAGGGACAGACAGGTCTCATGGCTACACCTTC.